These T cell receptor beta chains were read from a single sample in a study of radiotherapy plus CTLA-4 blockade in lung cancer. Some clones are missing from TCRdb's copy, which holds only in-frame ones; the method was immunoSEQ multiplex PCR. Among tens of thousands of clones listed, 70% to 90% were seen once. The sequencing here drew on peripheral blood, taken from a patient treated with radiotherapy plus ipilimumab. These receptor sequences come from a human donor with non-small cell lung cancer whose response to radiotherapy plus ipilimumab could not be evaluated. Both conserved end residues are part of each CDR3. D genes are given only for firm matches. Where a row states a size, it is once, few, many or the class of an expanded clone; other rows omit it.

D gene	J gene	V gene	clone size	CDR3 protein	CDR3 DNA
-	TRBJ2-7	TRBV6-5	-	CASSFTGTYEQYF	TGTGCCAGCAGTTTTACAGGGACATACGAGCAGTACTTC
TRBD2	TRBJ2-2	TRBV4-3	-	CASSQEAGANTGELFF	TGCGCCAGCAGCCAAGAGGCGGGAGCGAACACCGGGGAGCTGTTTTTT
-	TRBJ1-1	TRBV10-3	-	CAITIGGSAEAFF	TGTGCCATCACCATCGGGGGGTCGGCTGAAGCTTTCTTT
-	TRBJ1-1	TRBV30	-	CAWRPTSGVETEAFF	TGTGCCTGGAGACCTACCTCAGGGGTAGAAACTGAAGCTTTCTTT
-	TRBJ1-3	TRBV7-2	-	CASSLVGSSGNTIYF	TGTGCCAGCAGCTTAGTGGGGAGCTCTGGAAACACCATATATTTT
TRBD2	TRBJ2-3	TRBV14	-	CASSHLAGLDTDTQYF	TGTGCCAGCAGCCACCTAGCGGGGCTAGACACAGATACGCAGTATTTT
TRBD2	TRBJ2-2	TRBV11-2	-	CASSRGLAYANTGELFF	TGTGCCAGCAGCAGAGGACTAGCCTATGCGAACACCGGGGAGCTGTTTTTT
TRBD1	TRBJ1-2	TRBV30	-	CAWSGDREGYTF	TGTGCCTGGAGTGGGGACAGGGAAGGCTACACCTTC
TRBD2	TRBJ2-2	TRBV19	-	CASSITLTSGIYTGELFF	TGTGCCAGTAGTATCACCCTAACTAGCGGGATTTACACCGGGGAGCTGTTTTTT
TRBD2	TRBJ2-1	TRBV10-3	-	CAISEGLAGTPYNEQFF	TGTGCCATCAGTGAAGGACTAGCGGGAACCCCCTACAATGAGCAGTTCTTC
-	TRBJ2-1	TRBV7-8	-	CASSLGLVGNEQFF	TGTGCCAGCAGCTTAGGGCTAGTAGGCAATGAGCAGTTCTTC
TRBD2	TRBJ2-3	TRBV5-1	-	CASGRTSVKDTQYF	TGCGCCAGCGGGCGGACTAGCGTGAAAGATACGCAGTATTTT
-	TRBJ2-1	TRBV27	-	CASSFGVYSSYNEQFF	TGTGCCAGCAGTTTCGGAGTATATAGTTCCTACAATGAGCAGTTCTTC
TRBD2	TRBJ2-6	TRBV4-2	once	CASRTSGISGANVLTF	TGTGCCAGCCGGACTAGCGGGATCTCTGGGGCCAACGTCCTGACTTTC
TRBD1	TRBJ1-5	TRBV2	few	CASSGGQGNNQPQHF	TGTGCCAGCAGTGGGGGACAGGGGAACAATCAGCCCCAGCATTTT
-	TRBJ1-4	TRBV30	-	CAWSTQQGSHEKLFF	TGTGCCTGGAGCACTCAACAGGGTTCGCATGAAAAACTGTTTTTT
TRBD2	TRBJ2-7	TRBV18	-	CASSSKAGGIYEQYF	TGTGCCAGCTCATCTAAAGCGGGAGGGATCTACGAGCAGTACTTC
TRBD1	TRBJ2-3	TRBV10-3	-	CAISGRTGPSDTQYF	TGTGCCATCAGTGGCCGGACAGGCCCCTCGGATACGCAGTATTTT
-	TRBJ2-7	TRBV4-2	-	CASSPPRGMSYEQYF	TGTGCCAGCAGCCCCCCTCGGGGGATGAGCTACGAGCAGTACTTC
TRBD2	TRBJ2-3	TRBV7-3	-	CASSLGGRATDTQYF	TGTGCCAGCAGCTTGGGCGGGAGGGCCACCGATACGCAGTATTTT
TRBD1	TRBJ2-7	TRBV5-1	-	CASSLEDRGAYEQYF	TGCGCCAGCAGCTTGGAAGACAGGGGAGCCTACGAGCAGTACTTC
TRBD1	TRBJ2-2	TRBV7-6	-	CASSSGQGTGELFF	TGTGCCAGCAGCTCAGGACAGGGCACCGGGGAGCTGTTTTTT
TRBD1	TRBJ1-2	TRBV19	-	CASSTRQGASGYTF	TGTGCCAGTAGTACCCGACAGGGGGCGAGTGGCTACACCTTC
-	TRBJ1-2	TRBV5-1	-	CASSDSTGRAYGYTF	TGCGCCAGCAGCGACTCAACAGGTCGCGCCTATGGCTACACCTTC
-	TRBJ1-1	TRBV7-9	-	CASSLAGAPIRNTEAFF	TGTGCCAGCAGCTTGGCAGGGGCGCCGATTAGGAACACTGAAGCTTTCTTT
TRBD2	TRBJ2-3	TRBV7-2	-	CASSLPAGHTDTQYF	TGTGCCAGCAGCTTACCAGCGGGGCACACAGATACGCAGTATTTT
TRBD1	TRBJ1-2	TRBV7-3	-	CASSQKGAESGYTF	TGTGCCAGCAGCCAAAAGGGGGCTGAGAGCGGCTACACCTTC